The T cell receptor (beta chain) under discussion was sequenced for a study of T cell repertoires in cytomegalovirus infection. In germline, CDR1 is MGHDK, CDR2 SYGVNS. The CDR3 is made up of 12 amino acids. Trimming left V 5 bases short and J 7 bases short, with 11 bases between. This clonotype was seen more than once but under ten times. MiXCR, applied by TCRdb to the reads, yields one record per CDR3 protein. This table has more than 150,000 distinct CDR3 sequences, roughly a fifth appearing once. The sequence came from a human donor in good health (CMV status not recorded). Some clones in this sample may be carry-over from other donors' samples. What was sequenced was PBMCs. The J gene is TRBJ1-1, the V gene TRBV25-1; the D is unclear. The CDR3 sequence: CASSPGRSEAFF. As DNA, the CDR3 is TGTGCCAGCAGTCCAGGACGGAGTGAAGCTTTCTTT.